What follows is one T cell receptor (beta chain) and its context. Individuals drawn from around 25 US areas were about 18 to 89 years old. Each participant's cohort was designated according to participant-reported clinical history. The data derive from a study of blood T cell repertoires in COVID-19. The wider study: Samples came from the United States, Italy and Spain, spanning acute and convalescent COVID-19.

V shed 5 bases and J 6 bases; nucleotides not matched to a gene: 6. The CDR3 runs to 13 residues. Germline CDR1 and CDR2: SQVTM and ANQGSEA. As processed by the authors: The authors estimated nucleated cell counts from reference gene primer amplification. Here immunoSEQ multiplex PCR was the method, and the copy in TCRdb shows in-frame clones only, minus some. The V and J calls and clone size were taken over from that table, and D and trimming were inferred from the DNA. The sample yields hundreds of thousands of clones, over 75% seen once. The TCR originated in a woman aged 40 to 50 who had recovered from COVID-19. The genes are TRBV29-1 and TRBJ2-2; 7 nucleotides match TRBD2. Sequencing was performed on PBMCs or T cells enriched from blood (not recorded which). CDR3: CSVSSGIAGELFF. CDR3 DNA sequence: TGCAGCGTTTCTAGCGGCATAGCCGGGGAGCTGTTTTTT.